The 3 T cell receptor beta chains reported below all come from one sample, sequenced in a study of blood T cell repertoires in COVID-19. Clones were read by immunoSEQ multiplex PCR, and TCRdb kept only the in-frame ones, dropping some. Of tens of thousands of clones detected, 65% to 90% appear once; the ten largest clones hold about 4%. Sequenced sample: peripheral blood. The origin of the receptors is a man aged 55 to 69 with acute or convalescent COVID-19.

Comments on this clone: The same CDR3 arises from other DNA sequences in this sample as well. The rearrangement uses TRBV27 and TRBJ2-5; 10 bases line up with TRBD1. Germline CDR1 MNHEY, CDR2 SMNVEV (reference sequence). The CDR3 contains 15 residues. V lost 5 bases, J lost 5 bases, and 8 bases stayed unmatched. The CDR3 DNA is TGTGCCAGCAGTCCCCGGACAGGGGGGAGGGAGACCCAGTACTTC. Translation: CASSPRTGGRETQYF.

The chain combines TRBV5-1 with TRBJ2-2, with 10 bases that match TRBD2. V trimming: 4 bases; J trimming: 4 bases; junction bases outside the gene matches: 7. The CDR3 has 16 amino acids. Germline-derived CDR1 and CDR2 are SGHRS and YFSETQ. The CDR3: CASSKTSGATTGELFF. The CDR3 DNA sequence: TGCGCCAGCAGCAAAACTAGCGGGGCCACCACCGGGGAGCTGTTTTTT. The full variable domain, completed using reference TRBV5-1 and TRBJ2-2, is KAGVTQTPRYLIKTRGQQVTLSCSPISGHRSVSWYQQTPGQGLQFLFEYFSETQRNKGNFPGRFSGRQFSNSRSEMNVSTLELGDSALYLCASSKTSGATTGELFFGEGSRLTVL.

This clone was detected once. The chain joins TRBV27 to TRBJ1-5, with D possibly being TRBD1 (6 bases). Looked up from germline, CDR1 is MNHEY and CDR2 is SMNVEV (reference sequence). The CDR3 has 15 amino acids. The V gene lost 1 base and the J gene lost 6 bases, with 13 bases spanning the gap. This CDR3 is CASSLYGRGSQPQHF. Written as DNA, the CDR3 is TGTGCCAGCAGTTTATATGGCAGGGGCAGTCAGCCCCAGCATTTT.